This T cell receptor beta chain appears in the sequencing data of a study of blood T cell repertoires in COVID-19. Per the authors' pipeline: For nucleated cells, counts were estimated from reference gene primer amplification. This table comes from immunoSEQ multiplex PCR, and its TCRdb copy is limited to in-frame clones, with some not included. V and J calls plus clone size are reproduced from that table; the DNA served to infer D and trimming. The table shows more than 150,000 clones, with over 80% occurring only once. V was pared by 2 bases and J by 10 bases, with 20 bases between. This CDR3 comprises 15 residues. Germline loops: CDR1 MNHEY, CDR2 SVGAGI. The study drew participants aged roughly 18 to 95 years from about two dozen US areas. Two negative PCRs, clearance, or symptom resolution were required of recovered Cohort 3 donors.

This clonotype was obtained from a woman aged 60 to 75 who had recovered from COVID-19. The sequenced material came from PBMCs or T cells enriched from blood (not recorded which). This sequence joins TRBV6-5 and TRBJ1-1; D gene ambiguous. CDR3 bases: TGTGCCAGCAGTTACGCCTTTGGGGAGAAGGGTGGAGCTTTCTTT. It encodes CASSYAFGEKGGAFF.